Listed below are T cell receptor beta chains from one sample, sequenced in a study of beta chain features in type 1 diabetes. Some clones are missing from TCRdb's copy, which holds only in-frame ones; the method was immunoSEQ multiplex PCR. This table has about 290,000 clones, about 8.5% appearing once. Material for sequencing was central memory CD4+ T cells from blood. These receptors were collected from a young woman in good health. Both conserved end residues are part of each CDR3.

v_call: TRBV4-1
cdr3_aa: CASSHVGRVNNEKLFF

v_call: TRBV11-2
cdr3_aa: CASSLELGNEKLFF

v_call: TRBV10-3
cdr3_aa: CAISEPPYEQYF

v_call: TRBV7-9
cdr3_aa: CASSLGERVGIPFF

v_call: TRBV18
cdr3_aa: CASSPLGQGAPIEQFF

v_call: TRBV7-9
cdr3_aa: CASSLGQTGVSEETQYF

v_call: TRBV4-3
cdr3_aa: CASSRGTGYPEAFF

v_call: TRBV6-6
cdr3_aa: CASTERAAFNSPLHF

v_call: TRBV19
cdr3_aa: CASSISGTGGGGYTF

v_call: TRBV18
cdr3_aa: CATAGTGYGYTF

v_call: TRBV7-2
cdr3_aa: CASSQQGSGGPDGEQFF

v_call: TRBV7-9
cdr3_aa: CASSLVRQGPAAF

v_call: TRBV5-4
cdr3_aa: CASSIRDYYNEQFF

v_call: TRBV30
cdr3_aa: CAWNRALYENTIYF

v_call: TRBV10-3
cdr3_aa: CAIRDSIEDTQYF

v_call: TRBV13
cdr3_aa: CASSLGGWTSGSTDTQYF

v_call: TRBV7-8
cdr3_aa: CASSYNRGRNEKLFF

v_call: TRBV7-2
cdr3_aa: CASSLKTLAETQYF

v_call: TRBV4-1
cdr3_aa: CASSHGLGTDTQYF

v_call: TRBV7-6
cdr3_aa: CASSGKTGSDEQYF

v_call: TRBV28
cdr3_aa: CASQGSYYGYTF

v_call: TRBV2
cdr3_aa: CASSEAKPSHLLGLPLYF

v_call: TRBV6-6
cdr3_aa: CASRRASEDTQYF

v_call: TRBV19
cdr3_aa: CASSIKGYQPQHF

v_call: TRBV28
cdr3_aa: CASSFRALGAVEQFF

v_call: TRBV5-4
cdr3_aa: CASSFIWDLKETQYF

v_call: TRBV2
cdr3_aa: CASSLAGANVLTF

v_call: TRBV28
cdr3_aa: CASSFPRRGRGYTF

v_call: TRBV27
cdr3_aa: CASSLSGGRAGTYSNQPQHF

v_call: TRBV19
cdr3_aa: CASSQQGALSGYTF

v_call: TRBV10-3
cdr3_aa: CAISRGGEKLFF

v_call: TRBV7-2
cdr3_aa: CASSSDGTREPYF

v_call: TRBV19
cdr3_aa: CASSSQATKNIQYF

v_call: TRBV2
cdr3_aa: CASSERGLVGYTF

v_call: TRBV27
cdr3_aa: CASSYWGQGNTGELFF

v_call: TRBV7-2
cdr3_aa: CASSFVSGAVNNEQFF

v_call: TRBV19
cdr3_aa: CASSILGQNYGYTF

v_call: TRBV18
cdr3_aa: CASSPGTGNIQYF

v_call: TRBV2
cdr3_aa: CASRGGQGTGYTF

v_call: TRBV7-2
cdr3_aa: CASSLLGGGIGDTQYF

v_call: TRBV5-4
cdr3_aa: CASSPGTVYGYTF

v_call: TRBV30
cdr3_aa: CAWTGGETQYF